The rows below give T cell receptor beta chains drawn from one sample of a study of blood T cell repertoires in COVID-19. Measured with immunoSEQ multiplex PCR; TCRdb has only the in-frame clones, and not every one. The data contain roughly 250,000 clones, around 81% of them singletons. Sequencing used peripheral blood. The receptor source for this set is a woman aged 55-69 years with active or convalescent COVID-19. The CDR3 runs from the conserved cysteine through the conserved F or W.

length,V,CDR3
13,TRBV30,CAWSGGLAETQYF
15,TRBV5-4,CASSSGGQVNTEAFF
15,TRBV5-4,CASSSPGDRQETQYF
15,TRBV9,CASSVGGGLTDEQFF
14,TRBV9,CASSVAGAAYEQYF
14,TRBV4-1,CASSQEGPTNEQFF
14,TRBV6-6,CASNRGRDTGELFF
15,TRBV7-3,CASSLDSGPVYIQYF
14,TRBV4-2,CASSQGTRAETQYF
14,TRBV7-6,CASSLGTSIHEQYF
17,TRBV23-1,CASSLPEGTFFSYEQYF
14,TRBV29-1,CSVRDRAYNSPLHF
14,TRBV6-5,CASSRRGRGYEQYF
16,TRBV3-1/TRBV3-2,CASSHGVGTSAYGYTF
15,TRBV5-4,CASSLWGLALDEQFF
16,TRBV6-2/TRBV6-3,CASSYLVSQVNQPQHF
14,TRBV13,CASRPGMGNEKLFF
15,TRBV7-6,CASSQPRAGFFEAFF
12,TRBV7-2,CASSRDRGKLFF
16,TRBV27,CASSATLDSSGNTIYF
15,TRBV6-5,CAIRDRGTSTDTQYF
15,TRBV19,CASSIPAGEGYGYTF
13,TRBV2,CASQGQGASGYTF
14,TRBV19,CASRWRGSNSPLHF